Reported below is one T cell receptor (beta chain). This entry comes from a study of cytomegalovirus exposure and HLA in healthy donors. Primers: 60 Vbeta forward and 13 Jbeta reverse. Using immunoSEQ multiplex PCR, the repertoire was profiled, and TCRdb retains in-frame clones only, with some absent. Here the sample spans roughly 200,000 clones, about three quarters being singletons. Germline V gene lookup returns CDR1 SSHAT and CDR2 FNYEAQ (reference sequence). The CDR3 has 15 residues. Between the trimmed V and J ends, which lost 1 base and 1 base, there was a span of 7 bases. The chain carries TRBV7-7 and TRBJ2-2; maybe TRBD2 (6 bases). The sample consisted of PBMCs. This sequence originates from a woman aged 60-70 years in good health and CMV-seropositive. CDR3 protein: CASSLDGGNTGELFF. The DNA for the CDR3 is TGTGCCAGCAGCTTAGACGGGGGGAACACCGGGGAGCTGTTTTTT. Looking up the rest from reference TRBV7-7 and TRBJ2-2 gives the full variable domain: GAGVSQSPRYKVTKRGQDVTLRCDPISSHATLYWYQQALGQGPEFLTYFNYEAQPDKSGLPSDRFSAERPEGSISTLTIQRTEQRDSAMYRCASSLDGGNTGELFFGEGSRLTVL.